Below, 23 T cell receptor beta chains from the same sample are listed, as sequenced in a study of T cell repertoires in cytomegalovirus infection. These receptors are not linked to any known antigen. TCRdb reprocessed the reads via MiXCR and lists one record per CDR3 protein. The sample has under 350,000 distinct CDR3 sequences; about 20% are singletons. The source was cultured PBMCs, collected from culture after CMV antigen stimulation. Receptors were obtained from a human donor in good health (CMV status not recorded). Some clones in this sample may be carry-over from other donors' samples.

In this sample, this clonotype turned up a few times. The rearrangement uses TRBV10-3 and TRBJ1-5; no clear D gene. This CDR3 has 13 amino acids. V shed 11 bases and J shed 6 bases, with 17 bases lying between them. Germline V gene sequence: CDR1 ENHRY, CDR2 SYGVKD. The CDR3 sequence: CAARHDRSQPQHF. CDR3 bases: TGTGCCGCCCGACATGACCGGAGTCAGCCCCAGCATTTT.

This sequence joins TRBV19 and TRBJ1-5, with TRBD1 as a possible D gene (5 bases). CDR3 length equals 16 residues. Deletions cut 7 bases from V and 0 bases from J, with 16 bases between. Germline V gives CDR1 LNHDA, CDR2 SQIVND (reference sequence). The DNA for the CDR3 is TGTGCCAGTAAGAGAGGCGGGGCGGATAGCAATCAGCCCCAGCATTTT. It is translated as CASKRGGADSNQPQHF.

The chain carries TRBV6-6 and TRBJ2-7; D is uncertain. This CDR3 has 14 amino acids. V was cut by 2 bases and J by 6 bases, with 14 bases left in between. The germline V gene has CDR1 MNHNY and CDR2 SVGAGI (reference sequence). The CDR3 DNA follows: TGTGCCAGCAGTTACAGGCAGAGGTATGGCGAGCAGTACGTC. It yields the protein CASSYRQRYGEQYV.

V usage is TRBV28 and J usage is TRBJ1-2; D unresolved. V gave up 6 bases and J gave up 5 bases, with 16 bases separating them. CDR1 and CDR2 (germline): MDHEN, SYDVKM. CDR3 length: 14 amino acids. In DNA, the CDR3 is TGTGCCAGCAGCCGTGGACGGTCCCTGTATGGCTACACCTTC. Translating gives CASSRGRSLYGYTF.

The V and J genes are TRBV7-3 and TRBJ2-3, with unresolved D. Germline V gene data show CDR1 as SGHTA and CDR2 as FQGTGA. Trimming shortened V by 5 bases and J by 8 bases, and 14 bases separated the two germline ends. The CDR3 loop spans 13 amino acids. CDR3 residues: CASSASRSGTQYF. DNA of the CDR3: TGTGCCAGCAGCGCCTCTAGGTCGGGTACGCAGTATTTT.

This rearrangement joins TRBV19 to TRBJ2-1; 9 bases line up with TRBD2. J was trimmed by 4 bases and V by 3 bases; bases with no gene match: 4. Germline values: CDR1 LNHDA, CDR2 SQIVND (reference sequence). The CDR3 contains 15 residues. CDR3 DNA: TGTGCCAGTAGTATTTTTAGCGGGGGATACAATGAGCAGTTCTTC. Protein sequence: CASSIFSGGYNEQFF.

This clonotype was picked up a small number of times. This chain joins TRBV27 and TRBJ2-7; 7 bases fit TRBD1. The CDR3 length is 16 residues. V lost 6 bases and J lost 4; bases outside the gene matches: 15. Germline V gene data show CDR1 as MNHEY and CDR2 as SMNVEV (reference sequence). The CDR3 nucleotides are TGTGCCAGCAGAAGACAGGGTGCCCCGTCCGGGTACGAGCAGTACTTC. Amino acids: CASRRQGAPSGYEQYF.

The gene calls are TRBV5-5 and TRBJ1-3, with 8 bases fitting TRBD1. The germline V gene has CDR1 SGHKS and CDR2 YYEKEE (reference sequence). The CDR3 totals 15 residues. The trim removed 4 bases at V and 0 bases at J, leaving 3 bases unmatched. Written as DNA, the CDR3 is TGTGCCAGCAGCGTAACAGGGGGCTCTGGAAACACCATATATTTT. Its translation is CASSVTGGSGNTIYF. The full variable domain, its missing parts supplied by reference TRBV5-5 and TRBJ1-3, is DAGVTQSPTHLIKTRGQQVTLRCSPISGHKSVSWYQQVLGQGPQFIFQYYEKEERGRGNFPDRFSARQFPNYSSELNVNALLLGDSALYLCASSVTGGSGNTIYFGEGSWLTVV.

This chain uses TRBV10-3 with TRBJ1-4; D gene unclear. Germline CDR1 reads ENHRY; CDR2 reads SYGVKD. The CDR3 totals 15 residues. Trimming stripped 0 bases from V and 3 bases from J, with 8 bases between. The CDR3 reads CAISESRVANEKLFF. The CDR3 coding sequence is TGTGCCATCAGTGAGTCGAGGGTTGCTAATGAAAAACTGTTTTTT.

The chain joins TRBV19 to TRBJ1-2; the D gene is possibly TRBD1 (5 bases). The V end lost 3 bases, the J end lost 6 bases, and 17 bases lay between the germline ends. CDR1 is LNHDA and CDR2 is SQIVND in the germline V gene (reference sequence). This CDR3 comprises 15 residues. DNA of the CDR3: TGTGCCAGTAGTATTTTAACGTCAGGGCCAAATGGCTACACCTTC. It is translated as CASSILTSGPNGYTF.

A few counts support this clonotype. The gene calls are TRBV29-1 and TRBJ2-1; the D is unclear. V lost 7 bases and J lost 3, with 22 bases in between. The CDR3 covers 16 residues. The germline CDR1 and CDR2 sequences are SQVTM and ANQGSEA. This chain's CDR3 is CSAEGVPERFYNEQFF. The CDR3 region has the DNA TGCAGCGCGGAAGGCGTCCCAGAGAGGTTCTACAATGAGCAGTTCTTC.

J is TRBJ2-2 and V is TRBV5-6; D gene uncertain. Germline V CDR1 and CDR2: SGHDT, YYEEEE. The CDR3 length is 13 residues. V gave up 7 bases and J gave up 5 bases, with 12 bases separating them. CDR3 amino acids: CASLGITTGELFF. The CDR3 bases are TGTGCCAGCCTAGGTATCACAACCGGGGAGCTGTTTTTT.

This clonotype occurred many times. V and J are TRBV6-1 and TRBJ2-7; TRBD2 is a possible D gene (6 bases). The CDR3 length is 16 residues. Trimming left V 5 bases short and J 2 bases short, with 19 bases between. Germline CDR1 and CDR2: MNHNS and SASEGT. In nucleotides, the CDR3 is TGTGCCAGCAGTCCACGACTAGTGAGGAGGCCCTACGAGCAGTACTTC. It is translated as CASSPRLVRRPYEQYF.

This clonotype was seen a few times. This chain connects TRBV7-2 to TRBJ2-1, with unresolved D. Germline V lookup: CDR1 SGHTA, CDR2 FQGNSA. The ends were cut back, 5 bases at V and 7 bases at J, with 9 bases in the middle. This CDR3 comprises 12 residues. The DNA for the CDR3 is TGTGCCAGCAGCCCCCGCCCAAATGAGCAGTTCTTC. It codes for CASSPRPNEQFF.

The rearrangement links TRBV7-2 to TRBJ2-3, with D perhaps matching TRBD2 (6 bases). Trimming pared 5 bases from V and 2 bases from J, leaving 11 bases between. This CDR3 has 14 residues. Germline CDR1 is SGHTA and CDR2 is FQGNSA. The CDR3 loop is CASSRDSATDTQYF. The CDR3, as DNA: TGTGCCAGCAGCAGGGACTCCGCCACAGATACGCAGTATTTT.

The table lists this clonotype with many counts. CDR3 region: CASSLAGLFAGGVYQETQYF. The CDR3, as DNA: TGTGCCAGCAGCTTAGCTGGCTTATTTGCGGGAGGGGTGTACCAAGAGACCCAGTACTTC. The chain links TRBV7-2 to TRBJ2-5; 9 bases are a match to TRBD2. Looked up from germline, CDR1 is SGHTA and CDR2 is FQGNSA. V lost 0 bases and J lost 0; bases outside the gene matches: 14. The CDR3 runs to 20 residues.

The chain is built from TRBV11-1 and TRBJ1-1, with D tentatively TRBD1 (6 bases). CDR3 size: 14 residues. Trimming shortened V by 5 bases and J by 5 bases, and 15 bases separated the two germline ends. CDR1 is SGHAT, CDR2 FQDESV, per germline (reference sequence). This CDR3 is CASSELGGRTEAFF. The CDR3 bases are TGTGCCAGCAGCGAGCTGGGGGGCCGAACTGAAGCTTTCTTT.

The gene calls are TRBV6-6 and TRBJ2-7, with a possible D match to TRBD1 (6 bases). V dropped 8 bases and J dropped 3 bases, with 17 bases sitting between them. The germline CDR1 and CDR2 sequences are MNHNY and SVGAGI (reference sequence). CDR3 size: 14 residues. CDR3 in amino acids: CASLRSQGHYEQYF. The CDR3 DNA sequence: TGTGCCAGCCTTAGATCCCAGGGGCACTACGAGCAGTACTTC.

In its sample, this clonotype was seen many times. The genes are TRBV7-8 and TRBJ2-7, with D perhaps TRBD2 (5 bases). Germline V gives CDR1 SGHVS, CDR2 FQNEAQ. This CDR3 is 15 amino acids long. V was shortened by 2 bases and J by 3 bases, with 14 bases between the two germline ends. CDR3 sequence (DNA): TGTGCCAGCAGCTTATTTGTCGGGAAGGGCTACGAGCAGTACGTC. Translating gives CASSLFVGKGYEQYV.

The chain uses TRBV7-6 and TRBJ2-1; 14 nucleotides agree with TRBD2. V lost 1 base, J lost 5 bases, and 1 base stayed unmatched. The length of the CDR3 is 16 residues. Per the germline V gene, CDR1 is SGHVS and CDR2 is FNYEAQ. This CDR3 is CASSLGLAGGDNEQFF. CDR3 in DNA: TGTGCCAGCAGCTTAGGACTAGCGGGAGGGGACAATGAGCAGTTCTTC. Using reference TRBV7-6 and TRBJ2-1 for the parts outside the CDR3, the full variable domain is GAGVSQSPRYKVTKRGQDVALRCDPISGHVSLYWYRQALGQGPEFLTYFNYEAQQDKSGLPNDRFSAERPEGSISTLTIQRTEQRDSAMYRCASSLGLAGGDNEQFFGPGTRLTVL.

In this sample, this clonotype turned up a few times. This chain joins TRBV7-9 and TRBJ2-5, with D unclear. V lost 0 bases and J 3 bases, leaving 8 bases between the germline ends. Per the germline V gene, CDR1 is SEHNR and CDR2 is FQNEAQ (reference sequence). CDR3 length equals 14 residues. CDR3 sequence (DNA): TGTGCCAGCAGCTTAGCTACAGAAGAAGAGACCCAGTACTTC. As protein: CASSLATEEETQYF. Looking up the rest from reference TRBV7-9 and TRBJ2-5 gives the full variable domain: DTGVSQNPRHKITKRGQNVTFRCDPISEHNRLYWYRQTLGQGPEFLTYFQNEAQLEKSRLLSDRFSAERPKGSFSTLEIQRTEQGDSAMYLCASSLATEEETQYFGPGTRLLVL.

This chain links TRBV9 with TRBJ2-2; unclear D gene. The germline V gene encodes CDR1 SGDLS and CDR2 YYNGEE. CDR3 length equals 13 residues. V was shortened by 1 base and J by 7 bases, with 8 bases between the two germline ends. Here the CDR3 reads CASSVRSFGELFF. The CDR3 nucleotides are TGTGCCAGCAGCGTACGGTCGTTCGGGGAGCTGTTTTTT.

The genes are TRBV10-3 and TRBJ2-1, with 8 bases lining up with TRBD2. In germline, CDR1 is ENHRY, CDR2 SYGVKD. Unmatched junction bases numbered 11, after V lost 6 bases and J lost 7 bases. The CDR3 runs 15 residues. The CDR3: CAIREAGDSSNEQFF. In DNA form, the CDR3 reads TGTGCCATCAGGGAAGCGGGAGACTCGTCAAATGAGCAGTTCTTC.